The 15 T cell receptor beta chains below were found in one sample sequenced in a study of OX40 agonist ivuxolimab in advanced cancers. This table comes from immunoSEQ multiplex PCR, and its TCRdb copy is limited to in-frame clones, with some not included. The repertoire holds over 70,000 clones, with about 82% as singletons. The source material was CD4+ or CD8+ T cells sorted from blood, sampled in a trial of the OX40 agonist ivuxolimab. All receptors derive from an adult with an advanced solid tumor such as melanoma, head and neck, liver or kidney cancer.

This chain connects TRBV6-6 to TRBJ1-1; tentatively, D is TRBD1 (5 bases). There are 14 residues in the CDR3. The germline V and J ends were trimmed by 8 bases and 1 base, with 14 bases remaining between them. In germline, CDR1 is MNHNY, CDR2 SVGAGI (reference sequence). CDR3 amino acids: CASGGGSGNTEAFF. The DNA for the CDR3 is TGTGCCAGCGGGGGGGGGAGTGGGAACACTGAAGCTTTCTTT.

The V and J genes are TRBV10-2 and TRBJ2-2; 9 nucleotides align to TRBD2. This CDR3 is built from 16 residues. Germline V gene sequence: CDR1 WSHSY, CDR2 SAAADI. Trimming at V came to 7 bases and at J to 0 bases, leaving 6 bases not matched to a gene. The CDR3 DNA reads TGCGCCAGCAAGGCGGTAGCGGGAGCGAACACCGGGGAGCTGTTTTTT. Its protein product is CASKAVAGANTGELFF.

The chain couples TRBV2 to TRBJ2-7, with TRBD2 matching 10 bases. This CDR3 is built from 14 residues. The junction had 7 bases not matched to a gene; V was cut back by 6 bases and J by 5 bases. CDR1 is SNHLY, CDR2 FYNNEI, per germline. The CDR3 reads CASREREGYNEQYF. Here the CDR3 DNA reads TGTGCCAGCAGGGAGCGGGAGGGATACAACGAGCAGTACTTC.

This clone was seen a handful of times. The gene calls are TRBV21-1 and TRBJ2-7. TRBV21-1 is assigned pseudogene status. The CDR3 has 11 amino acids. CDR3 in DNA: TGTGCCAGCAGCAAAGGCTACGAGCAGTACTTC. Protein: CASSKGYEQYF.

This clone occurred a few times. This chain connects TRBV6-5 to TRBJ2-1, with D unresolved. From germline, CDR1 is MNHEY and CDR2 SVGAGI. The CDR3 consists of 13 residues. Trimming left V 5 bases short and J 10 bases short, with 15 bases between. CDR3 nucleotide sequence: TGTGCCAGCAGTCTTACCCTTCAGACAGAGCAGTTCTTC. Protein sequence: CASSLTLQTEQFF.

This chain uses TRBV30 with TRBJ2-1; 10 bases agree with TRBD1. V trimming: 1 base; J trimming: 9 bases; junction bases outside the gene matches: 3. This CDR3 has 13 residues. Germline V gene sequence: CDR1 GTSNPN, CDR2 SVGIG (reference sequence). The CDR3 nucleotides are TGTGCCTGGAGTGCGACAGGGGGCGGTGAGCAGTTCTTC. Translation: CAWSATGGGEQFF.

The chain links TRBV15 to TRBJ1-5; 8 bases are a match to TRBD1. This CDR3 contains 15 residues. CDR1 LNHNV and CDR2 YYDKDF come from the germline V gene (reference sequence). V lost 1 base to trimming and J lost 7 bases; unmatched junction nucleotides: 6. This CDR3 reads CATSRAGGAGQPQHF. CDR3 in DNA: TGTGCCACCAGCAGAGCAGGGGGCGCAGGCCAGCCCCAGCATTTT. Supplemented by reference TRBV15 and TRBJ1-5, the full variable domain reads DAMVIQNPRYQVTQFGKPVTLSCSQTLNHNVMYWYQQKSSQAPKLLFHYYDKDFNNEADTPDNFQSRRPNTSFCFLDIRSPGLGDTAMYLCATSRAGGAGQPQHFGDGTRLSIL.

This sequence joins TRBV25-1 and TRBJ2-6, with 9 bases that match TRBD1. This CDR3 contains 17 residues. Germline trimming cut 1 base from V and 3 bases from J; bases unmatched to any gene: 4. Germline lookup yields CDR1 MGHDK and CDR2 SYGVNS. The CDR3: CASSELGTGFGANVLTF. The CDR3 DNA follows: TGTGCCAGCAGTGAATTGGGGACAGGGTTTGGGGCCAACGTCCTGACTTTC.

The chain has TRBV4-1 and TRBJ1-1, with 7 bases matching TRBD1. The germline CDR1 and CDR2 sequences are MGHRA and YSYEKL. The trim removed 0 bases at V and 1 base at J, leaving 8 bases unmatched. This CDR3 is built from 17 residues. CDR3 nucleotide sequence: TGCGCCAGCAGCCAAGACCGAGGCAGGGGGGCGAACACTGAAGCTTTCTTT. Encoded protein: CASSQDRGRGANTEAFF.

In nucleotides, the CDR3 is TGTGCCAGCAGTGCCCCGGGACAGGGGCCCTACGAGCAGTACTTC. Encoded protein: CASSAPGQGPYEQYF. The rearrangement uses TRBV6-5 and TRBJ2-7; 10 nucleotides match TRBD1. Germline trimming cut 5 bases from V and 2 bases from J; bases unmatched to any gene: 6. The germline gives CDR1 MNHEY, CDR2 SVGAGI. The CDR3 spans 15 residues.

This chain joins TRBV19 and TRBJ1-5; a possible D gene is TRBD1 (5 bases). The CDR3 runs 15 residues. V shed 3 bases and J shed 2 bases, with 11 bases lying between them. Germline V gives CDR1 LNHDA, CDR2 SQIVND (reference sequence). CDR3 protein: CASSMGPGGNQPQHF. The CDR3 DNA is TGTGCCAGTAGTATGGGGCCCGGGGGCAATCAGCCCCAGCATTTT.

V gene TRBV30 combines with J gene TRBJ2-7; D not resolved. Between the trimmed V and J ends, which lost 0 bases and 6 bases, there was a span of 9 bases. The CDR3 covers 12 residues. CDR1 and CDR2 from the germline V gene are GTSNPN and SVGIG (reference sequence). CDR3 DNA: TGTGCCTGGAGTGTAATGGGCGTCGAGCAGTACTTC. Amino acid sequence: CAWSVMGVEQYF.

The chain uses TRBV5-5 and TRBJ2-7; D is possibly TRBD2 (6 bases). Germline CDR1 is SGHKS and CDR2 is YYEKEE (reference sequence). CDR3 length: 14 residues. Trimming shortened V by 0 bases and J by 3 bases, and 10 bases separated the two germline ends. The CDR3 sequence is CASSLGWTNYEQYF. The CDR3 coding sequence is TGTGCCAGCAGCTTGGGATGGACTAACTACGAGCAGTACTTC. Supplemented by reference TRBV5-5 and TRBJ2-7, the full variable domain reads DAGVTQSPTHLIKTRGQQVTLRCSPISGHKSVSWYQQVLGQGPQFIFQYYEKEERGRGNFPDRFSARQFPNYSSELNVNALLLGDSALYLCASSLGWTNYEQYFGPGTRLTVT.

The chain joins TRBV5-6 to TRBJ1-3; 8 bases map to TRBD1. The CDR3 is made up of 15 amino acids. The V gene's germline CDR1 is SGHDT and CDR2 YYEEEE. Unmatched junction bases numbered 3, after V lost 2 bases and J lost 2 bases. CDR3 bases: TGTGCCAGCAGCTTTAGGACAGGGCCTGGAAACACCATATATTTT. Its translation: CASSFRTGPGNTIYF.

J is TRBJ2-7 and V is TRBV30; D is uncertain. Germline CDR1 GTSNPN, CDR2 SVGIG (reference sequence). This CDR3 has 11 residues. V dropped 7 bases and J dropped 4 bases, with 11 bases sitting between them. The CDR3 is CAFLWNYEQYF. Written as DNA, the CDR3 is TGTGCCTTCCTCTGGAATTACGAGCAGTACTTC.